These 9 T cell receptor beta chains came from one sample sequenced in a study of T-cell memory formation after mild COVID-19. From the 5' RACE reads, TCRdb called clonotypes with MiXCR, one entry per CDR3 protein. The sample contains a few hundred thousand distinct CDR3 sequences, just under 20% of which appear only once. Sequenced: PBMCs or a T cell subset sorted from them (not recorded which). These receptors were collected from a man between 18 and 29 years old who had mild COVID-19 (a few samples of this study predate the infection). Cell type and time point are not known.

This clonotype was counted only a few times. The chain carries TRBV9 and TRBJ1-6; D is undetermined. From germline, CDR1 is SGDLS and CDR2 YYNGEE. The CDR3 spans 15 residues. The V end lost 5 bases, the J end lost 5 bases, and 14 bases lay between the germline ends. The CDR3 here is CASRESEVDNSPLHF. CDR3 nucleotide sequence: TGTGCCAGCAGGGAATCGGAAGTGGATAATTCACCCCTCCACTTT. Full variable domain (rest looked up from reference TRBV9 and TRBJ1-6): DSGVTQTPKHLITATGQRVTLRCSPRSGDLSVYWYQQSLDQGLQFLIQYYNGEERAKGNILERFSAQQFPDLHSELNLSSLELGDSALYFCASRESEVDNSPLHFGNGTRLTVT.

This clonotype was seen more than once but under ten times. The chain recombines TRBV10-2 with TRBJ2-2; D ambiguous. The CDR3 consists of 15 residues. Germline V lookup: CDR1 WSHSY, CDR2 SAAADI. Trimming removed 7 bases from V and 0 bases from J, with 12 bases in between. CDR3 in DNA: TGCGCCAGCAATACTCAGTTCGCGAACACCGGGGAGCTGTTTTTT. This translates into CASNTQFANTGELFF.

In its sample, this clonotype was seen a few times. The rearrangement joins TRBV23-1 to TRBJ1-5, with TRBD1 matching over 9 bases. TRBV23-1 is an open reading frame, and its role is uncertain. V shed 8 bases, J shed 7 bases, and the junction held 30 bases outside the gene matches. CDR3 length equals 21 residues. CDR3 DNA sequence: TGCGCCAGCCCTTTCGACGATCCCGGGACAGGGTCCACGTTCAGGGGACAGCCCCAGCATTTT. Translation: CASPFDDPGTGSTFRGQPQHF.

About this clonotype: Compared with germline, one end of the junction differs, possibly owing to a read error. The J gene is TRBJ2-5, the V gene TRBV7-7; 9 bases align to TRBD1. This CDR3 has 14 amino acids. Per the germline V gene, CDR1 is SSHAT and CDR2 is FNYEAQ (reference sequence). Here the CDR3 reads CASSPDRGTETQYF. CDR3 coding DNA: TGTGCTAGCAGCCCGGACAGGGGCACGGAGACCCAGTACTTC. The whole variable domain, filled in from reference TRBV7-7 and TRBJ2-5, reads GAGVSQSPRYKVTKRGQDVTLRCDPISSHATLYWYQQALGQGPEFLTYFNYEAQPDKSGLPSDRFSAERPEGSISTLTIQRTEQRDSAMYRCASSPDRGTETQYFGPGTRLLVL.

The chain combines TRBV7-3 with TRBJ2-3; tentative D call: TRBD1 (5 bases). There are 14 residues in the CDR3. Germline loops: CDR1 SGHTA, CDR2 FQGTGA. The V end lost 5 bases, the J end lost 2 bases, and 11 bases lay between the germline ends. The CDR3 protein is CASSPDIHTDTQYF. The CDR3 nucleotides read TGTGCCAGCAGCCCGGACATACACACAGATACGCAGTATTTT.

V gene TRBV6-1 combines with J gene TRBJ1-2; 9 nucleotides agree with TRBD1. J lost 8 bases, V lost 2 bases, and 12 bases had no gene match. CDR3 length: 16 residues. The germline V gene encodes CDR1 MNHNS and CDR2 SASEGT. CDR3 sequence reads: CASSEPIRQGVWGYTF. In nucleotides, the CDR3 is TGTGCCAGCAGTGAACCTATCCGACAGGGGGTATGGGGCTACACCTTC.

V gene TRBV18 combines with J gene TRBJ2-2; perhaps TRBD1 as D (6 bases). The germline V gene has CDR1 KGHSH and CDR2 LQKENI. CDR3 length equals 16 residues. V was trimmed by 5 bases and J by 4 bases, leaving 17 bases between them. The CDR3: CASSTPTGSGTGELFF. CDR3 DNA sequence: TGTGCCAGCTCAACCCCCACAGGGAGCGGCACCGGGGAGCTGTTTTTT. Using reference TRBV18 and TRBJ2-2 for the parts outside the CDR3, the full variable domain is NAGVMQNPRHLVRRRGQEARLRCSPMKGHSHVYWYRQLPEEGLKFMVYLQKENIIDESGMPKERFSAEFPKEGPSILRIQQVVRGDSAAYFCASSTPTGSGTGELFFGEGSRLTVL.

This clonotype was detected once. The chain couples TRBV7-6 to TRBJ1-3, with D hard to call. The CDR3 consists of 14 residues. CDR1 and CDR2 (germline): SGHVS, FNYEAQ. V dropped 5 bases and J dropped 1 base, with 9 bases sitting between them. CDR3 loop: CASSPGPSGNTIYF. The CDR3 DNA sequence: TGTGCCAGCAGCCCCGGCCCGTCTGGAAACACCATATATTTT.

This clonotype has just a few counts. This chain links TRBV7-3 with TRBJ2-3; 9 bases map to TRBD2. CDR1 and CDR2 (germline): SGHTA, FQGTGA. Germline trimming cut 4 bases from V and 0 bases from J; bases unmatched to any gene: 5. This CDR3 is 16 amino acids long. CDR3 protein: CASSSAAGGSTDTQYF. The CDR3 DNA reads as TGTGCCAGCAGCTCGGCAGCGGGGGGAAGCACAGATACGCAGTATTTT.